This entry lists 26 T cell receptor beta chains sequenced from one sample in a study of shared clonotypes between healthy human individuals. Naive CD8 cells were CD45RO-negative, positively selected for CCR7, excluding terminally differentiated effector memory CD45RA+ cells. TCRdb keeps only in-frame clones here, not all; method: immunoSEQ multiplex PCR. The repertoire holds about 1,800,000 clones, with approximately 94% as singletons. Sequenced sample: naive CD8+ T cells sorted from blood. The receptor set was obtained from a man younger than 30 in good health.

With respect to this clone: Just one base apart from a much larger clone, this may be a read error. This CDR3 is also generated by other DNA sequences in the sample. The chain carries TRBV2 and TRBJ2-7; 9 bases fit TRBD1. The CDR3 runs to 13 residues. Germline CDR1 is SNHLY and CDR2 is FYNNEI. With 4 bases clipped from V and 3 bases from J, the junction kept 1 base outside the gene matches. This CDR3 reads CASSVGQGYEQYF. The CDR3 DNA is TGTGCCAGCAGTGTGGGACAGGGCTACGAGCAGTACTTC. The full variable domain, completed using reference TRBV2 and TRBJ2-7, is EPEVTQTPSHQVTQMGQEVILRCVPISNHLYFYWYRQILGQKVEFLVSFYNNEISEKSEIFDDQFSVERPDGSNFTLKIRSTKLEDSAMYFCASSVGQGYEQYFGPGTRLTVT.

This chain connects TRBV27 to TRBJ2-1, with 8 bases lining up with TRBD2. From germline, CDR1 is MNHEY and CDR2 SMNVEV (reference sequence). V trimming: 4 bases; J trimming: 10 bases; junction bases outside the gene matches: 12. The CDR3 is made up of 15 amino acids. Written as DNA, the CDR3 is TGTGCCAGCAGTTCGACGGCCGGGAGGGGTTACGAGCAGTTCTTC. Translated, it gives CASSSTAGRGYEQFF.

The chain employs TRBV6-5 and TRBJ2-3, with D unresolved. Per the germline V gene, CDR1 is MNHEY and CDR2 is SVGAGI. V was clipped by 2 bases and J by 0 bases, with 12 bases between them. The CDR3 has 16 residues. The CDR3 protein is CASSYLAPTSTDTQYF. Here the CDR3 DNA reads TGTGCCAGCAGTTACCTTGCCCCAACTAGCACAGATACGCAGTATTTT.

The chain recombines TRBV5-1 with TRBJ2-3; 11 positions match TRBD1. The CDR3 length is 16 residues. V trimming: 4 bases; J trimming: 3 bases; junction bases outside the gene matches: 7. CDR1 and CDR2 from the germline V gene are SGHRS and YFSETQ. The CDR3 protein is CASSQQGQGATDTQYF. The CDR3 DNA reads as TGCGCCAGCAGCCAACAAGGACAGGGGGCGACAGATACGCAGTATTTT.

This rearrangement joins TRBV6-1 to TRBJ1-1; perhaps TRBD1 as D (5 bases). The CDR3 loop spans 12 amino acids. The ends were cut back, 6 bases at V and 11 bases at J, with 16 bases in the middle. From germline, CDR1 is MNHNS and CDR2 SASEGT. For the CDR3, the DNA is TGTGCCAGCAGCGGGGCACTCATCGACGCTTTCTTT. Residues: CASSGALIDAFF.

The J gene is TRBJ2-7, the V gene TRBV7-6, with no clear D. With 1 base removed from V and 3 bases from J, the gap between germline ends came to 13 bases. This CDR3 has 15 amino acids. CDR1 and CDR2 from the germline V gene are SGHVS and FNYEAQ. The CDR3 nucleotides read TGTGCCAGCAGCTTAGTAGACTCGGAGAACTACGAGCAGTACTTC. As protein: CASSLVDSENYEQYF.

The chain employs TRBV27 and TRBJ2-1; TRBD2 is a possible D gene (7 bases). CDR3 size: 12 residues. V lost 5 bases, J lost 8 bases, and 10 bases lay in between. CDR1 and CDR2 (germline): MNHEY, SMNVEV (reference sequence). CDR3 sequence: CASSPGGHEQFF. DNA for the CDR3: TGTGCCAGCAGTCCCGGGGGGCATGAGCAGTTCTTC.

This clone is a singleton in its sample. The chain combines TRBV15 with TRBJ2-1, with 12 bases identical to TRBD2. Trimming took 6 bases from V and 7 from J; bases not matched to a gene: 7. This CDR3 region has 15 residues. Looked up from germline, CDR1 is LNHNV and CDR2 is YYDKDF (reference sequence). The CDR3 is CATSAGLAGRNEQFF. The DNA for the CDR3 is TGTGCCACCAGTGCCGGACTAGCGGGAAGGAATGAGCAGTTCTTC.

The chain links TRBV13 to TRBJ2-7; 14 positions match TRBD2. The CDR3 runs to 15 residues. Germline V gene data show CDR1 as PRHDT and CDR2 as FYEKMQ (reference sequence). Trimming removed 4 bases from V and 2 bases from J; junction bases left unmatched: 1. CDR3 in amino acids: CASSSTSGGAYEQYF. The CDR3 nucleotides are TGTGCCAGCAGCTCGACTAGCGGGGGGGCCTACGAGCAGTACTTC.

V and J are TRBV28 and TRBJ1-1; D is uncertain. CDR3 length: 12 amino acids. Germline V gene lookup returns CDR1 MDHEN and CDR2 SYDVKM. V was clipped by 10 bases and J by 1 base, with 10 bases between them. CDR3 residues: CATTTANTEAFF. In DNA form, the CDR3 reads TGTGCCACTACGACGGCGAACACTGAAGCTTTCTTT.

The chain recombines TRBV10-1 with TRBJ2-5; no clear D gene. This CDR3 has 15 residues. Per the germline V gene, CDR1 is WNHNN and CDR2 is SYGVQD (reference sequence). V lost 3 bases to trimming and J lost 1 base, with 12 bases between them. The CDR3: CASSDSRTGQETQYF. The CDR3 region has the DNA TGCGCCAGCAGTGATTCCCGGACGGGCCAAGAGACCCAGTACTTC.

This sequence joins TRBV27 and TRBJ2-2; D gene uncertain. The V gene's germline CDR1 is MNHEY and CDR2 SMNVEV (reference sequence). V lost 3 bases to trimming and J lost 3 bases, with 8 bases between them. CDR3 length equals 14 residues. The CDR3 reads CASSLGYYTGELFF. CDR3 in DNA: TGTGCCAGCAGTTTGGGGTATTACACCGGGGAGCTGTTTTTT.

The rearrangement joins TRBV19 to TRBJ1-3, with no clear D. The germline gives CDR1 LNHDA, CDR2 SQIVND (reference sequence). V gave up 2 bases and J gave up 2 bases, with 10 bases separating them. CDR3 length equals 15 residues. CDR3 residues: CASSILAVAGNTIYF. For the CDR3, the DNA is TGTGCCAGTAGTATACTGGCGGTGGCTGGAAACACCATATATTTT.

V is TRBV7-9 and J is TRBJ2-3; D ambiguous. Germline lookup yields CDR1 SEHNR and CDR2 FQNEAQ (reference sequence). CDR3 length: 8 residues. Trimming took off 5 bases at V and 10 bases at J, with 1 base between the two ends. DNA of the CDR3: TGTGCCAGCAGCGCGCAGTATTTT. Residues: CASSAQYF.

The chain combines TRBV7-9 with TRBJ2-1; maybe TRBD2 (5 bases). CDR1 and CDR2 (germline): SEHNR, FQNEAQ (reference sequence). CDR3 size: 16 residues. Between the trimmed V and J ends, which lost 5 bases and 4 bases, there was a span of 18 bases. CDR3 nucleotide sequence: TGTGCCAGCAGCGCTGCCTTAGGACTCTTTTACAATGAGCAGTTCTTC. Its translation is CASSAALGLFYNEQFF.

This rearrangement joins TRBV6-5 to TRBJ2-2, with a weak D call TRBD1 (5 bases). Germline V lookup: CDR1 MNHEY, CDR2 SVGAGI. With 2 bases removed from V and 1 base from J, the gap between germline ends came to 11 bases. There are 16 residues in the CDR3. CDR3 coding DNA: TGTGCCAGCAGTTACCCGGCAGGGATGAACACCGGGGAGCTGTTTTTT. This codes for CASSYPAGMNTGELFF.

This chain uses TRBV13 with TRBJ2-5; a weak D match, TRBD1 (6 bases). With 0 bases removed from V and 3 bases from J, the gap between germline ends came to 11 bases. The germline V gene has CDR1 PRHDT and CDR2 FYEKMQ (reference sequence). The CDR3 totals 15 residues. DNA for the CDR3: TGTGCCAGCAGCTTAGGAGGGGGAGTTAAAGAGACCCAGTACTTC. It encodes CASSLGGGVKETQYF.

The rearrangement joins TRBV11-2 to TRBJ1-2; 9 positions match TRBD1. Germline-derived CDR1 and CDR2 are SGHAT and FQNNGV. Losses at the gene ends were 0 bases for V and 2 bases for J; bases not matched to a gene: 4. The CDR3 contains 16 residues. DNA of the CDR3: TGTGCCAGCAGCTTAGACCCCGGGACAGGGAACTATGGCTACACCTTC. Amino acids: CASSLDPGTGNYGYTF.

This chain joins TRBV14 and TRBJ2-7, with TRBD2 matching 9 bases. CDR1 SGHDN and CDR2 FVKESK come from the germline V gene. The V and J ends lost 0 bases and 1 base, in that order; junction bases with no gene match: 16. The CDR3 is made up of 20 amino acids. This CDR3 is CASSQDPIAGASDFSYEQYF. As DNA, the CDR3 is TGTGCCAGCAGCCAAGATCCCATAGCGGGAGCCTCCGATTTTTCCTACGAGCAGTACTTC.

The table lists this clone with a count of one. The chain links TRBV13 to TRBJ2-3; a possible D gene is TRBD2 (6 bases). The ends were cut back, 8 bases at V and 4 bases at J, with 19 bases in the middle. Germline V CDR1 and CDR2: PRHDT, FYEKMQ (reference sequence). The CDR3 has 15 amino acids. For the CDR3, the DNA is TGTGCCAGCGTCGTCGGGCGCGGGGCCCCAGATACGCAGTATTTT. This encodes CASVVGRGAPDTQYF.

The gene calls are TRBV9 and TRBJ1-1; D remains ambiguous. CDR1 and CDR2 (germline): SGDLS, YYNGEE. V lost 4 bases and J lost 5, with 15 bases in between. The CDR3 covers 14 residues. In DNA form, the CDR3 reads TGTGCCAGCAGCCCGAACCTCGATCCTACTGAAGCTTTCTTT. Translation: CASSPNLDPTEAFF.

The rearrangement joins TRBV18 to TRBJ2-7; D might be TRBD1 or TRBD2, each matching 5 bases. Looked up from germline, CDR1 is KGHSH and CDR2 is LQKENI. The CDR3 sequence is 15 residues long. Trimming pared 5 bases from V and 3 bases from J, leaving 17 bases between. CDR3 in DNA: TGTGCCAGCTCAGACCCCCGGGGCGTTCACTACGAGCAGTACTTC. It translates to CASSDPRGVHYEQYF.

Note on this clone: The sample contains more than one DNA sequence encoding this CDR3. V usage is TRBV28 and J usage is TRBJ1-3; D uncertain. Germline-derived CDR1 and CDR2 are MDHEN and SYDVKM. CDR3 length: 14 amino acids. The V gene lost 3 bases and the J gene lost 4 bases, with 10 bases spanning the gap. This CDR3 is CASSFRVSGNTIYF. The CDR3 DNA reads TGTGCCAGCAGTTTTAGGGTCTCAGGAAACACCATATATTTT. The variable domain in full, completed from reference TRBV28 and TRBJ1-3, reads DVKVTQSSRYLVKRTGEKVFLECVQDMDHENMFWYRQDPGLGLRLIYFSYDVKMKEKGDIPEGYSVSREKKERFSLILESASTNQTSMYLCASSFRVSGNTIYFGEGSWLTVV.

In DNA, the CDR3 is TGTGCCAGCAGACTTAGCGTAGGGGACCCGCAGTACTTC. Translated, it gives CASRLSVGDPQYF. The V and J genes are TRBV6-5 and TRBJ2-7, with D perhaps being TRBD1 or TRBD2 (5 bases each). With 6 bases removed from V and 9 bases from J, the gap between germline ends came to 18 bases. The length of the CDR3 is 13 residues. Germline assignment: CDR1 MNHEY and CDR2 SVGAGI.

V and J are TRBV5-6 and TRBJ2-5; D gene ambiguous. Germline CDR1 reads SGHDT; CDR2 reads YYEEEE. V was clipped by 4 bases and J by 5 bases, with 12 bases between them. This CDR3 comprises 13 residues. The CDR3, as DNA: TGTGCCAGCAGCCCCCTTGAAGGGGAGACCCAGTACTTC. Protein product: CASSPLEGETQYF.

V usage is TRBV27 and J usage is TRBJ2-2; 10 positions match TRBD1. The CDR3 runs to 15 residues. Germline loops: CDR1 MNHEY, CDR2 SMNVEV (reference sequence). V lost 2 bases, J lost 5 bases, and 2 bases stayed unmatched. For the CDR3, the DNA is TGTGCCAGCAGTTTAGAGGGACAGGGGACCGGGGAGCTGTTTTTT. Translation: CASSLEGQGTGELFF.